The rows below give T cell receptor beta chains drawn from one sample of a study of T cells after yellow fever vaccination. MiXCR was run by TCRdb on the 5' RACE reads, yielding one entry per CDR3 protein. The sample yields some 250,000 distinct CDR3 sequences, more than 3.5% seen once. Sample: PBMCs, taken 15 days after the yellow fever booster vaccination. The receptors were gathered from a man younger than 35 who received the YFV17D yellow fever vaccine. The conserved cysteine and the conserved F or W are not part of the CDR3 here.

v_call | cdr3_length | cdr3_aa
TRBV6-2/TRBV6-3 | 11 | ASSDDRAFGYT
TRBV4-2 | 14 | ASSQEASGVSYEQY
TRBV20-1 | 12 | SAPRASGGDTQY
TRBV5-1 | 12 | ASTQIESTDTQY
TRBV3-1 | 11 | ASSQGGLGGYT
TRBV9 | 12 | ASSAGSSYNEQF
TRBV7-6 | 13 | ASSKRGTNNSPLH
TRBV20-1 | 12 | SANQQGSNQPQH
TRBV5-1 | 13 | ASSLGDRPHQPQH
TRBV14 | 14 | ASSPWARDGYNEQF
TRBV24-1 | 15 | ATSDQPSAGNNEKLF
TRBV4-3 | 15 | ASSEDAAGQGTEKLF
TRBV7-8 | 14 | ASSPRVGPGPDTQY
TRBV5-6 | 14 | ASSFVGSSYNSPLH
TRBV11-2 | 13 | ASSSGQGDDQPQH
TRBV4-1 | 13 | ASSPLTSGSYEQY
TRBV19 | 13 | ASSRRQGAIEKLF
TRBV7-6 | 13 | ASSLGGRVYNEQF
TRBV25-1 | 13 | ASSTDRGLGNTQY
TRBV27 | 12 | ASSSGGMAYEQY
TRBV7-2 | 14 | ASSLDPGLARNEQF
TRBV7-2 | 13 | ASSLRRAGQDTQY
TRBV4-1 | 13 | ASSQERGGTYEQY
TRBV7-2 | 11 | ASSLMGGEKLF
TRBV9 | 12 | ASSEGLAAGELF
TRBV29-1 | 10 | SVDYGSTEAF
TRBV7-2 | 12 | ASSTGSVGNTIY
TRBV5-1 | 15 | ASSLTLTGGADSPLH